Listed below are T cell receptor beta chains from one sample, sequenced in a study of graft-versus-host responses after intestinal transplantation. Profiled with immunoSEQ multiplex PCR; TCRdb holds only in-frame clones, not every one. The data show about 20,000 clones, with around 76% seen just once and about 7.3% held by the top ten. The specimen was ileum tissue, collected approximately 3 weeks after intestinal transplant. The receptors were gathered from a human patient who received an intestinal transplant, so some T cells may come from the graft donor. CDR3s include the opening cysteine and the closing phenylalanine or tryptophan. A D gene is named only where the DNA matches it firmly. Expanded clones get a size class; other rows say once, few or many, or leave the size out.

V gene,clone size,J gene,D gene,CDR3 protein,CDR3 DNA
TRBV11-3,NA,TRBJ1-6,TRBD1,CASSLEVQGAHNSPLHF,TGTGCCAGCAGCTTAGAGGTGCAGGGGGCTCATAATTCACCCCTCCACTTT
TRBV5-6,NA,TRBJ2-5,NA,CASSLLGLQETQYF,TGTGCCAGCAGCTTGTTGGGGCTCCAAGAGACCCAGTACTTC
TRBV4-3,NA,TRBJ2-1,TRBD1,CASSQDLTGFYNEQFF,TGCGCCAGCAGCCAAGATTTGACAGGGTTCTACAATGAGCAGTTCTTC
TRBV19,few,TRBJ1-1,NA,CATRGGDTEAFF,TGTGCCACCAGAGGGGGAGACACTGAAGCTTTCTTT
TRBV5-4,NA,TRBJ2-1,TRBD2,CASMGGEAGYNEQFF,TGTGCCAGCATGGGAGGGGAGGCCGGGTACAATGAGCAGTTCTTC
TRBV2,NA,TRBJ1-2,NA,CASILGTYGYTF,TGTGCCAGCATCTTAGGGACATATGGCTACACCTTC
TRBV9,NA,TRBJ2-3,NA,CASSVRVGTDTQYF,TGTGCCAGCAGCGTACGGGTCGGTACAGATACGCAGTATTTT
TRBV9,NA,TRBJ2-3,TRBD2,CASSPPGLAGFINTDTQYF,TGTGCCAGCAGCCCACCGGGACTAGCGGGATTCATCAACACAGATACGCAGTATTTT
TRBV20-1,NA,TRBJ2-7,NA,CSARDFYEQYF,TGCAGTGCTAGGGACTTCTACGAGCAGTACTTC
TRBV27,few,TRBJ1-6,NA,CASTNCDGSSYNSPLHF,TGTGCCAGCACCAATTGTGATGGGAGCTCCTATAATTCACCCCTCCACTTT
TRBV2,NA,TRBJ2-1,NA,CASSEAGATYNEQFF,TGTGCCAGCAGTGAAGCAGGGGCGACATACAATGAGCAGTTCTTC
TRBV11-2,NA,TRBJ2-7,TRBD2,CASSPRLALSSYEQYF,TGTGCCAGCAGCCCCAGACTAGCGCTTAGCTCCTACGAGCAGTACTTC
TRBV7-3,few,TRBJ2-3,TRBD2,CASSLAGGRTDTQYF,TGTGCCAGCAGCTTAGCGGGGGGTCGCACAGATACGCAGTATTTT
TRBV28,once,TRBJ1-2,NA,CASSLYWTMDYGYTF,TGTGCCAGCAGTTTATATTGGACAATGGACTATGGCTACACCTTC
TRBV5-1,NA,TRBJ1-2,TRBD1,CASSLGQGVAGGYTF,TGCGCCAGCAGCCTAGGACAGGGCGTTGCGGGTGGCTACACCTTC
TRBV7-9,NA,TRBJ1-5,NA,CASSPQYSNQPQHF,TGTGCCAGCAGCCCACAGTATAGCAATCAGCCCCAGCATTTT
TRBV9,medium-sized,TRBJ2-3,NA,CASSVDGGITDTQYF,TGTGCCAGCAGCGTAGACGGGGGAATCACAGATACGCAGTATTTT
TRBV30,NA,TRBJ2-3,NA,CAWSVGRRQRISTDTQYF,TGTGCCTGGAGTGTAGGTCGCCGGCAGCGGATTAGCACAGATACGCAGTATTTT
TRBV28,NA,TRBJ1-6,NA,CASSLSAGRSPLHF,TGTGCCAGCAGTTTATCGGCAGGGAGGTCACCCCTCCACTTT
TRBV4-2,NA,TRBJ1-6,NA,CASSQDWGVSSPLHF,TGTGCCAGCAGCCAAGATTGGGGGGTTAGTTCACCCCTCCACTTT
TRBV30,once,TRBJ1-6,NA,CAWSRTISYNSPLHF,TGTGCCTGGTCCCGGACAATCTCCTATAATTCACCCCTCCACTTT
TRBV7-9,NA,TRBJ2-3,TRBD2,CASSFSGGEPQYF,TGTGCCAGCAGCTTTAGCGGGGGGGAACCTCAGTATTTT
TRBV27,medium-sized,TRBJ2-7,TRBD2,CASGLAGGYEQYF,TGTGCCAGCGGACTAGCGGGGGGCTACGAGCAGTACTTC
TRBV7-2,NA,TRBJ2-7,TRBD2,CASSLGHGGNEQYF,TGTGCCAGCAGCTTAGGCCACGGGGGGAACGAGCAGTACTTC
TRBV7-9,NA,TRBJ1-2,NA,CASSFDSYGYTF,TGTGCCAGCAGCTTCGACTCCTATGGCTACACCTTC
TRBV7-2,NA,TRBJ2-5,TRBD2,CASSPVPSGGRFQETQYF,TGTGCCAGCAGCCCCGTACCTAGCGGGGGGCGCTTCCAAGAGACCCAGTACTTC
TRBV19,NA,TRBJ1-2,NA,CASSQGSGDGYTF,TGTGCCAGTAGCCAAGGGTCGGGGGATGGCTACACCTTC
TRBV12-5,NA,TRBJ2-6,NA,CASGLIRQATSGANVLTF,TGTGCTAGTGGTTTGATCCGACAGGCCACCTCTGGGGCCAACGTCCTGACTTTC
TRBV6-1,NA,TRBJ2-3,TRBD1,CASSEPIGQGTDTQYF,TGTGCCAGCAGTGAACCCATCGGACAGGGCACAGATACGCAGTATTTT
TRBV7-3,NA,TRBJ2-7,TRBD2,CASSLGGGAYEQYF,TGTGCCAGCAGTCTCGGGGGGGGCGCCTACGAGCAGTACTTC
TRBV7-9,NA,TRBJ1-6,NA,CASSGMAGGPLHF,TGTGCCAGCAGCGGGATGGCAGGAGGACCCCTCCACTTT
TRBV25-1,few,TRBJ1-5,NA,CASSLQGNQPQHF,TGTGCCAGCAGCCTACAGGGCAATCAGCCCCAGCATTTT
TRBV2,NA,TRBJ2-3,NA,CASRRADTQYF,TGTGCCAGCAGGAGGGCAGATACGCAGTATTTT
TRBV5-1,NA,TRBJ2-3,NA,CASSTSTDTQYF,TGCGCCAGCAGCACTAGCACAGATACGCAGTATTTT
TRBV2,NA,TRBJ2-5,TRBD2,CASIFGTSDLQETQYF,TGTGCCAGCATATTCGGGACTAGCGACCTCCAAGAGACCCAGTACTTC
TRBV2,NA,TRBJ2-3,NA,CASRQFSSTDTQYF,TGTGCCAGCAGACAGTTCTCTAGCACAGATACGCAGTATTTT
TRBV27,NA,TRBJ2-7,TRBD2,CASSLAGGLYEQYF,TGTGCCAGCAGTCTAGCGGGAGGGCTGTACGAGCAGTACTTC
TRBV11-3,few,TRBJ2-1,NA,CASSLRAGLSYNEQFF,TGTGCCAGCAGCTTACGAGCGGGCCTCTCCTACAATGAGCAGTTCTTC
TRBV7-3,NA,TRBJ2-2,TRBD2,CASSLLAGAYTGELFF,TGTGCCAGCAGCTTACTAGCGGGGGCGTACACCGGGGAGCTGTTTTTT
TRBV27,NA,TRBJ2-1,TRBD2,CASSSPLAGGPGEQFF,TGTGCCAGCAGTTCCCCGCTAGCGGGAGGGCCGGGTGAGCAGTTCTTC
TRBV9,once,TRBJ2-4,TRBD1,CASSGGDRGLNIQYF,TGTGCCAGCAGCGGCGGGGACAGGGGGTTGAACATTCAGTACTTC
TRBV13,NA,TRBJ1-2,NA,CASSYRAGARDYGYTF,TGTGCCAGCAGCTATCGCGCAGGGGCGCGGGACTATGGCTACACCTTC
TRBV10-3,NA,TRBJ2-7,TRBD2,CATTSGRNEQYF,TGTGCCACTACTAGCGGGAGGAACGAGCAGTACTTC
TRBV2,few,TRBJ2-1,TRBD2,CASSERAGGPDEQFF,TGTGCCAGCAGTGAACGAGCGGGGGGGCCCGATGAGCAGTTCTTC
TRBV27,NA,TRBJ2-7,TRBD1,CASGTGGYEQYF,TGTGCCAGCGGTACAGGGGGATACGAGCAGTACTTC
TRBV28,NA,TRBJ2-7,NA,CASSIHPPGNEQYF,TGTGCCAGCAGTATACACCCCCCGGGGAACGAGCAGTACTTC
TRBV6-1,NA,TRBJ2-5,TRBD1,CASSRTGYGEETQYF,TGTGCCAGCAGTAGGACAGGGTATGGGGAGGAGACCCAGTACTTC
TRBV4-3,NA,TRBJ1-2,TRBD1,CASSQGTGANYGYTF,TGCGCCAGCAGCCAAGGGACAGGGGCTAACTATGGCTACACCTTC
TRBV7-6,NA,TRBJ1-4,NA,CASSLNEKLFF,TGTGCCAGCAGCCTTAATGAAAAACTGTTTTTT
TRBV27,NA,TRBJ1-2,NA,CASSLGGAYGYTF,TGTGCCAGCAGCCTCGGTGGAGCCTATGGCTACACCTTC
TRBV30,NA,TRBJ1-6,NA,CAWTGGPYSPLHF,TGTGCCTGGACCGGGGGGCCTTATTCACCCCTCCACTTT
TRBV11-2,NA,TRBJ2-1,TRBD2,CASSRPLAGGSNEQFF,TGTGCCAGCAGCCGGCCCCTAGCGGGGGGTAGCAATGAGCAGTTCTTC